The entry that follows covers one TCR beta chain sequence. Its antigen remains unidentified. There was one heparinised blood draw per donor, averaging roughly 100 mL. This sample is part of a study of beta chain features in type 1 diabetes. Whole-study findings and limits: A moderate, significant TCRB CDR3 shortening appeared in type 1 diabetes across four CD4+ subsets. Over-representation of high TCR-expressing cells was a possible consequence of cDNA sequencing.

Isolated RNA was reverse transcribed in full, so expressed TCRB transcripts were sequenced. Generated by immunoSEQ multiplex PCR, the TCRdb table keeps only in-frame clones and is missing some. The sample consists of around 360,000 clones, around 12% of them appearing once. The sequence derives from a woman aged 18-29 years with type 1 diabetes. The sequenced sample consisted of naive CD4+ T cells from blood.

The CDR3: CASSPTAGPNTEAFF. The CDR3 DNA reads as TGTGCCAGCAGCCCGACCGCGGGGCCGAACACTGAAGCTTTCTTT. This chain links TRBV7-2 with TRBJ1-1, with D tentatively TRBD1 (5 bases). CDR3 length: 15 residues. In germline, CDR1 is SGHTA, CDR2 FQGNSA. The V end was cut by 5 bases, the J end by 1 base, with 14 bases between.